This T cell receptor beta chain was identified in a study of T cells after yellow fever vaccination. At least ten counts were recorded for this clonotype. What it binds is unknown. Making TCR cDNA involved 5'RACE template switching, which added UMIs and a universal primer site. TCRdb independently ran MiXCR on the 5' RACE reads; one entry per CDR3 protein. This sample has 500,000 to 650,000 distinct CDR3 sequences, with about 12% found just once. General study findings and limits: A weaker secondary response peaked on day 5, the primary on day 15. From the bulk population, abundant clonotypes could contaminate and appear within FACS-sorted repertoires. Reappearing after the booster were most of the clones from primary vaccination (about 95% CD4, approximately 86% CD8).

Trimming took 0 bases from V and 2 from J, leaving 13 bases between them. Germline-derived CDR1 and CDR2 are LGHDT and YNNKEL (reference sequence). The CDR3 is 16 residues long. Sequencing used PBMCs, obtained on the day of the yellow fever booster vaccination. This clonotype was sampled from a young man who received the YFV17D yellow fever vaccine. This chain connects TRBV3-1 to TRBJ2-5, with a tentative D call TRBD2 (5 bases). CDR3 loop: CASSQDKAAIQETQYF. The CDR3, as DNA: TGTGCCAGCAGCCAAGATAAAGCGGCCATACAAGAGACCCAGTACTTC.